These 24 T cell receptor beta chains came from one sample sequenced in a study of blood T cell repertoires in COVID-19. The method was immunoSEQ multiplex PCR; TCRdb's version includes in-frame clones alone and lacks a portion of them. Here the sample spans some 42,000 clones, roughly 93% being singletons. The source material was peripheral blood. Receptor source: a middle-aged man with active COVID-19.

For this clone: The germline gene is not matched at one end of the junction; a read error may be the cause. The rearrangement links TRBV3-1 (or the pseudogene TRBV3-2) to TRBJ2-1; D gene ambiguous. The CDR3 totals 14 residues. Germline V gene lookup returns CDR1 LGHDT and CDR2 YNNKEL (reference sequence). This CDR3 is CASSPQDSSNEQFF. The CDR3 DNA reads as TGTGCCAGCAGCCCCCAAGACTCCTCCAATGAGCAGTTCTTC.

This chain links TRBV14 with TRBJ2-1; 9 nucleotides match TRBD1. The CDR3 runs to 15 residues. V was clipped by 5 bases and J by 8 bases; unmatched bases: 10. CDR1 is SGHDN and CDR2 is FVKESK in the germline V gene. The CDR3 loop is CASSAGQGTWDEQFF. As DNA, the CDR3 is TGTGCCAGCAGCGCCGGACAGGGGACATGGGATGAGCAGTTCTTC.

The CDR3 DNA reads TGTGCCAGCAGCGTAGTGAACAGCCCTGGGGCCAACGTCCTGACTTTC. This codes for CASSVVNSPGANVLTF. V gene TRBV9 combines with J gene TRBJ2-6; D remains ambiguous. The V end was cut by 0 bases, the J end by 2 bases, with 9 bases between. Germline V CDR1 and CDR2: SGDLS, YYNGEE. This CDR3 has 16 amino acids.

This clone was found once. This chain uses TRBV6-1 with TRBJ2-2; tentatively, D is TRBD1 (6 bases). V was trimmed by 3 bases and J by 4 bases, leaving 9 bases between them. Germline V gives CDR1 MNHNS, CDR2 SASEGT. The CDR3 runs to 14 residues. Here the CDR3 reads CASSDNRVTGELFF. Written as DNA, the CDR3 is TGTGCCAGCAGTGATAACAGGGTCACCGGGGAGCTGTTTTTT.

V gene TRBV7-2 combines with J gene TRBJ1-1, with 7 bases matching TRBD1. Germline CDR1 is SGHTA and CDR2 is FQGNSA. The CDR3 is made up of 18 amino acids. The J segment lost 1 base and the V segment lost 0 bases, leaving 11 bases of the junction unmatched. CDR3 sequence reads: CASSLAGTVPPSNTEAFF. DNA for the CDR3: TGTGCCAGCAGCTTAGCGGGGACAGTACCACCTTCGAACACTGAAGCTTTCTTT.

The rearrangement joins TRBV18 to TRBJ2-1; D perhaps matches TRBD1 (6 bases). Germline lookup yields CDR1 KGHSH and CDR2 LQKENI. V dropped 0 bases and J dropped 2 bases, with 11 bases sitting between them. This CDR3 comprises 16 residues. The CDR3 reads CASSPPKDRPYNEQFF. Here the CDR3 DNA reads TGTGCCAGCTCACCACCGAAGGACAGACCCTACAATGAGCAGTTCTTC.

CDR3 loop: CASSYENNYGYTF. The CDR3 bases are TGTGCCAGCAGTTATGAGAACAACTATGGCTACACCTTC. The chain joins TRBV14 to TRBJ1-2; D not certain. The germline V gene encodes CDR1 SGHDN and CDR2 FVKESK. V shed 6 bases and J shed 2 bases, with 10 bases lying between them. The CDR3 extends over 13 amino acids.

The rearrangement links TRBV27 to TRBJ2-1; 9 nucleotides agree with TRBD1. The V gene end was trimmed by 3 bases and the J gene end by 8 bases; junction bases not matched to a gene: 8. The CDR3 spans 15 residues. CDR1 and CDR2 from the germline V gene are MNHEY and SMNVEV (reference sequence). The CDR3 reads CASSFMGTGNHEQFF. CDR3 bases: TGTGCCAGCAGTTTCATGGGGACAGGGAACCATGAGCAGTTCTTC.

The chain carries TRBV3-1 (or the pseudogene TRBV3-2) and TRBJ1-4; 7 bases agree with TRBD1. V was clipped by 1 base and J by 0 bases; unmatched bases: 8. CDR3 length: 18 residues. Germline assignment: CDR1 LGHDT and CDR2 YNNKEL (reference sequence). The CDR3 loop reads CASSQAFRDRATNEKLFF. DNA for the CDR3: TGTGCCAGCAGCCAAGCTTTCCGGGACAGAGCAACTAATGAAAAACTGTTTTTT.

The CDR3 loop reads CASSSQTVTGTGAEKLFF. In DNA, the CDR3 is TGTGCCAGCAGTTCGCAGACGGTGACCGGGACAGGGGCTGAAAAACTGTTTTTT. V gene TRBV28 combines with J gene TRBJ1-4; 10 bases match TRBD1. The CDR3 is made up of 18 amino acids. CDR1 is MDHEN and CDR2 is SYDVKM in the germline V gene. The junction had 15 bases not matched to a gene; V was cut back by 4 bases and J by 7 bases.

The chain couples TRBV5-1 to TRBJ2-3; D remains ambiguous. The V and J ends lost 0 bases and 1 base respectively, with 9 bases between them. This CDR3 comprises 15 residues. Germline CDR1 and CDR2: SGHRS and YFSETQ. The DNA of the CDR3 is TGCGCCAGCAGCTTGGAATTCCCTGGCACAGATACGCAGTATTTT. Amino acids: CASSLEFPGTDTQYF. Looking up the rest from reference TRBV5-1 and TRBJ2-3 gives the full variable domain: KAGVTQTPRYLIKTRGQQVTLSCSPISGHRSVSWYQQTPGQGLQFLFEYFSETQRNKGNFPGRFSGRQFSNSRSEMNVSTLELGDSALYLCASSLEFPGTDTQYFGPGTRLTVL.

The CDR3 loop is CASSPRIRGEQYF. The DNA of the CDR3 is TGTGCCAGCAGCCCGAGGATCCGGGGCGAGCAGTACTTC. The V and J genes are TRBV7-9 and TRBJ2-7, with D possibly TRBD2 on 5 matching bases. There are 13 residues in the CDR3. V lost 5 bases, J lost 6 bases, and 14 bases lay in between. Germline V gives CDR1 SEHNR, CDR2 FQNEAQ (reference sequence).

The chain joins TRBV5-1 to TRBJ2-1, with a tentative D call TRBD2 (6 bases). Between the trimmed V and J ends, which lost 6 bases and 6 bases, there was a span of 16 bases. The germline gives CDR1 SGHRS, CDR2 YFSETQ. The CDR3 sequence is 14 residues long. In DNA, the CDR3 is TGCGCCAGCAACCGGGAGCAGGGTAGCAATGAGCAGTTCTTC. Its translation: CASNREQGSNEQFF. Filled out from reference TRBV5-1 and TRBJ2-1, the complete variable domain reads KAGVTQTPRYLIKTRGQQVTLSCSPISGHRSVSWYQQTPGQGLQFLFEYFSETQRNKGNFPGRFSGRQFSNSRSEMNVSTLELGDSALYLCASNREQGSNEQFFGPGTRLTVL.

This chain uses TRBV7-2 with TRBJ1-6, with no clear D. Trimming cost V 3 bases and J 0 bases, with 9 bases left between them. The CDR3 has 16 residues. The germline V gene has CDR1 SGHTA and CDR2 FQGNSA. DNA of the CDR3: TGTGCCAGCAGCTTCCCCAGCGTCTCCTATAATTCACCCCTCCACTTT. Residues: CASSFPSVSYNSPLHF.

This sequence joins TRBV28 and TRBJ1-4, with a weak D call TRBD1 (5 bases). Looked up from germline, CDR1 is MDHEN and CDR2 is SYDVKM. The V and J ends lost 8 bases and 0 bases respectively, with 16 bases between them. The CDR3 runs 16 residues. CDR3 region: CASWGGERATNEKLFF. The CDR3 nucleotides are TGTGCCAGCTGGGGGGGAGAGAGGGCAACTAATGAAAAACTGTTTTTT.

The V call is TRBV3-1 (or the pseudogene TRBV3-2), the J call TRBJ2-5; 10 positions match TRBD1. The CDR3 totals 16 residues. After removal of 4 bases from V and 4 bases from J, the junction contained 9 bases not matched to a gene. Germline-derived CDR1 and CDR2 are LGHDT and YNNKEL (reference sequence). This CDR3 reads CASSLYRDRGRETQYF. For the CDR3, the DNA is TGTGCCAGCAGCCTGTACCGGGACAGGGGAAGAGAGACCCAGTACTTC.

The genes are TRBV7-9 and TRBJ1-1, with no clear D. The CDR3 extends over 13 amino acids. Deletions cut 0 bases from V and 7 bases from J, with 9 bases between. The germline CDR1 and CDR2 sequences are SEHNR and FQNEAQ (reference sequence). The CDR3 sequence is CASSLAGGFEAFF. As DNA, the CDR3 is TGTGCCAGCAGCTTAGCGGGAGGGTTTGAAGCTTTCTTT.

The J gene is TRBJ1-5, the V gene TRBV30; D is perhaps TRBD1 (6 bases). Trimming left V 1 base short and J 7 bases short, with 11 bases between. The CDR3 totals 13 residues. Germline CDR1 GTSNPN, CDR2 SVGIG (reference sequence). The CDR3 reads CAWSGTGFQPQHF. DNA of the CDR3: TGTGCCTGGAGTGGAACAGGGTTCCAGCCCCAGCATTTT.

This clone occurred a few times. As DNA, the CDR3 is TGTGCCACCAGTGATTTTGGACTAGCGGGAGGGCCTAGCCAAGAGACCCAGTACTTC. Protein: CATSDFGLAGGPSQETQYF. The J gene is TRBJ2-5, the V gene TRBV24-1; 15 nucleotides match TRBD2. This CDR3 region has 19 residues. Trimming at V came to 1 base and at J to 1 base, leaving 6 bases not matched to a gene. Looked up from germline, CDR1 is KGHDR and CDR2 is SFDVKD.

The genes are TRBV5-1 and TRBJ1-1, with D hard to call. The CDR3 sequence is 14 residues long. V lost 2 bases and J 4 bases, leaving 12 bases between the germline ends. The germline CDR1 and CDR2 sequences are SGHRS and YFSETQ. CDR3 DNA sequence: TGCGCCAGCAGCTTTTTACGGGGTGGCACTGAAGCTTTCTTT. This sequence encodes CASSFLRGGTEAFF.

CDR3 residues: CASSWTGGSPTGANVLTF. CDR3 nucleotide sequence: TGCGCCAGCAGCTGGACAGGGGGCTCTCCCACTGGGGCCAACGTCCTGACTTTC. The rearrangement joins TRBV5-1 to TRBJ2-6, with 11 bases that match TRBD1. V lost 3 bases to trimming and J lost 2 bases; unmatched junction nucleotides: 7. Germline V gene data show CDR1 as SGHRS and CDR2 as YFSETQ. The CDR3 extends over 18 amino acids.

The chain links TRBV2 to TRBJ1-1, with TRBD1 matching 8 bases. Germline CDR1 SNHLY, CDR2 FYNNEI. CDR3 length: 14 residues. V was pared by 5 bases and J by 4 bases, with 6 bases of the junction left unmatched. The CDR3 nucleotides are TGTGCCAGCAGTCCGTACAGGGGGTTCACTGAAGCTTTCTTT. Its protein is CASSPYRGFTEAFF.

The V and J genes are TRBV28 and TRBJ2-7; 7 bases are a match to TRBD2. V gave up 5 bases and J gave up 2 bases; unmatched junction bases: 9. This CDR3 comprises 15 residues. Germline CDR1 MDHEN, CDR2 SYDVKM. In DNA form, the CDR3 reads TGTGCCAGCAGTCCCCCGGTGGCGGGAGCCTACGAGCAGTACTTC. Protein product: CASSPPVAGAYEQYF.

The chain recombines TRBV3-1 (or the pseudogene TRBV3-2) with TRBJ2-5; 7 bases are shared with TRBD2. CDR3 length equals 15 residues. J gave up 2 bases and V 4 bases, and 7 bases lay outside the gene matches. CDR1 and CDR2 from the germline V gene are LGHDT and YNNKEL (reference sequence). In DNA form, the CDR3 reads TGTGCCAGCAGCCCACTAAGCGGGAATCAAGAGACCCAGTACTTC. It translates to CASSPLSGNQETQYF.